This TCR beta chain originates from a study of cytomegalovirus exposure and HLA in healthy donors. Whole-study results and caveats: The authors enumerated 150 to 200 TCR beta chains as linked to cytomegalovirus. First-cohort TCR clusters were later found to tend to co-occur in the approximately 120 validation repertoires. In vitro work confirmed that a few CMV-associated chains recognize CMV antigens.

Comments on this clone: Its antigen is as yet unknown.

The repertoire was sequenced with immunoSEQ multiplex PCR; TCRdb's copy has only in-frame clones and lacks some. The sample records 200,000 to 250,000 clones, 80% to 90% being singletons. The origin of this receptor is a man in his late teens or twenties in good health and CMV-seronegative. The source material was PBMCs.

Written as DNA, the CDR3 is TGTGCCAGCAGCACAGGCCATGGGGGGGACACTGAAGCTTTCTTT. Translating gives CASSTGHGGDTEAFF. The gene calls are TRBV7-2 and TRBJ1-1; a possible D gene is TRBD1 (5 bases). V was shortened by 5 bases and J by 3 bases, with 16 bases between the two germline ends. The germline CDR1 and CDR2 sequences are SGHTA and FQGNSA. This CDR3 spans 15 amino acids.